This TCR beta chain was found in a study of control samples from healthy donors and cancer patients. V was pared by 4 bases and J by 2 bases, with 15 bases between. Germline lookup yields CDR1 SGDLS and CDR2 YYNGEE. The CDR3 loop spans 15 amino acids. Clones were read by immunoSEQ multiplex PCR, and TCRdb kept only the in-frame ones, dropping some. The top ten clones hold 4.5% to 6% of a sample with about 170,000 clones, around 90% of them seen once. The sequenced sample consisted of blood. The chain links TRBV9 to TRBJ2-5; D is possibly TRBD2 (5 bases). This clonotype was obtained from a woman aged 25 to 45 in good health. The CDR3 nucleotides read TGTGCCAGCAGCCCCAATCTAGCTGATCAAGAGACCCAGTACTTC. Encoded protein: CASSPNLADQETQYF. Filled out from reference TRBV9 and TRBJ2-5, the complete variable domain reads DSGVTQTPKHLITATGQRVTLRCSPRSGDLSVYWYQQSLDQGLQFLIQYYNGEERAKGNILERFSAQQFPDLHSELNLSSLELGDSALYFCASSPNLADQETQYFGPGTRLLVL.